One and the same sample provided the 29 T cell receptor beta chains below, sequenced in a study of blood T cell repertoires in COVID-19. Only in-frame clones appear in the TCRdb table, and some are missing; sequencing was by immunoSEQ multiplex PCR. The table lists 200,000 to 300,000 clones, approximately 80% of them singletons. The sequenced sample consisted of peripheral blood. The origin of the receptors is an older woman with active or convalescent COVID-19.

The J gene is TRBJ1-1, the V gene TRBV18; 10 bases align to TRBD1. This CDR3 has 15 amino acids. Germline loops: CDR1 KGHSH, CDR2 LQKENI. V was pared by 4 bases and J by 4 bases, with 6 bases of the junction left unmatched. The CDR3 nucleotides read TGTGCCAGCTCACGACAGGGGGCGCGGGGCACTGAAGCTTTCTTT. Residues: CASSRQGARGTEAFF. Filled out from reference TRBV18 and TRBJ1-1, the complete variable domain reads NAGVMQNPRHLVRRRGQEARLRCSPMKGHSHVYWYRQLPEEGLKFMVYLQKENIIDESGMPKERFSAEFPKEGPSILRIQQVVRGDSAAYFCASSRQGARGTEAFFGQGTRLTVV.

The chain links TRBV19 to TRBJ1-1; tentative D call: TRBD1 (5 bases). Germline CDR1 reads LNHDA; CDR2 reads SQIVND (reference sequence). Trimming cost V 5 bases and J 1 base, with 11 bases left between them. This CDR3 contains 14 residues. CDR3 in amino acids: CASSLTETNTEAFF. The CDR3 DNA sequence: TGTGCCAGTAGTCTGACAGAAACGAACACTGAAGCTTTCTTT. The entire variable domain, with the rest obtained from reference TRBV19 and TRBJ1-1, is as follows: DGGITQSPKYLFRKEGQNVTLSCEQNLNHDAMYWYRQDPGQGLRLIYYSQIVNDFQKGDIAEGYSVSREKKESFPLTVTSAQKNPTAFYLCASSLTETNTEAFFGQGTRLTVV.

This clone was found a few times. V gene TRBV4-2 combines with J gene TRBJ2-2, with 11 bases that match TRBD1. Germline V gives CDR1 LGHNA, CDR2 YNFKEQ. The CDR3 has 17 residues. With V trimmed by 4 bases and J by 6 bases, 10 bases remained unmatched. The CDR3 nucleotides read TGTGCCAGCAGCCTAGGGGACAGGGGGTCTATCGCCGGGGAGCTGTTTTTT. This sequence encodes CASSLGDRGSIAGELFF.

This chain connects TRBV5-6 to TRBJ1-1; 9 nucleotides agree with TRBD1. This CDR3 comprises 17 residues. CDR1 and CDR2 (germline): SGHDT, YYEEEE. V lost 7 bases to trimming and J lost 0 bases; unmatched junction nucleotides: 13. In DNA, the CDR3 is TGTGCCAGCGAGGGCTGGACAGGGGCCTTCATGAACACTGAAGCTTTCTTT. Translated, it gives CASEGWTGAFMNTEAFF. The variable domain in full, with the rest retrieved from reference TRBV5-6 and TRBJ1-1, is DAGVTQSPTHLIKTRGQQVTLRCSPKSGHDTVSWYQQALGQGPQFIFQYYEEEERQRGNFPDRFSGHQFPNYSSELNVNALLLGDSALYLCASEGWTGAFMNTEAFFGQGTRLTVV.

The sample holds a few counts of this clone. The chain recombines TRBV10-3 with TRBJ1-2; D is ambiguous. CDR1 and CDR2 from the germline V gene are ENHRY and SYGVKD. Trimming took off 8 bases at V and 4 bases at J, with 14 bases between the two ends. The CDR3 is made up of 13 amino acids. CDR3 sequence (DNA): TGTGCCATCTCTGAGACACCGTTCTATGGCTACACCTTC. Translated: CAISETPFYGYTF.

The gene calls are TRBV27 and TRBJ2-7; D is ambiguous. Per germline, CDR1 MNHEY and CDR2 SMNVEV (reference sequence). The length of the CDR3 is 13 residues. The V end was cut by 3 bases, the J end by 3 bases, with 9 bases between. The CDR3 nucleotides are TGTGCCAGCAGTTTGGGCAAAGGCTACGAGCAGTACGTC. As protein: CASSLGKGYEQYV.

The chain couples TRBV20-1 to TRBJ2-1, with a tentative D call TRBD2 (6 bases). V was pared by 3 bases and J by 2 bases, with 11 bases between. This CDR3 comprises 14 residues. Germline CDR1 is DFQATT and CDR2 is SNEGSKA (reference sequence). The CDR3 reads CSASGGLTYNEQFF. CDR3 coding DNA: TGCAGTGCTAGTGGAGGGTTAACCTACAATGAGCAGTTCTTC.

This clone has a single count. The V gene is TRBV6-5, the J gene TRBJ1-3; TRBD1 matches at 9 bases. There are 15 residues in the CDR3. V was clipped by 5 bases and J by 7 bases; unmatched bases: 9. Germline-derived CDR1 and CDR2 are MNHEY and SVGAGI. Written as DNA, the CDR3 is TGTGCCAGCAGTCCTCGACGGACAGGGGTTAACACCATATATTTT. It is translated as CASSPRRTGVNTIYF.

This clone was seen only a few times. The V call is TRBV10-3, the J call TRBJ1-3; weak D call: TRBD1 (6 bases). The germline V gene encodes CDR1 ENHRY and CDR2 SYGVKD. The CDR3 has 12 residues. V lost 7 bases and J lost 4, with 8 bases in between. The CDR3 region is CAIKDRGNTIYF. The CDR3 nucleotides read TGTGCCATCAAGGACAGAGGAAACACCATATATTTT.

This chain joins TRBV3-1 (or the pseudogene TRBV3-2) and TRBJ2-5; 12 nucleotides align to TRBD1. Per germline, CDR1 LGHDT and CDR2 YNNKEL (reference sequence). V shed 2 bases and J 7 bases; nucleotides not matched to a gene: 5. The CDR3 has 15 residues. The CDR3 DNA sequence: TGTGCCAGCAGCCAACGGGACAGGGGGCGTGGGACCCAGTACTTC. The encoded protein is CASSQRDRGRGTQYF.

The V call is TRBV3-1 (or the pseudogene TRBV3-2), the J call TRBJ1-6, with 7 bases identical to TRBD1. The CDR3 runs 14 residues. Germline V lookup: CDR1 LGHDT, CDR2 YNNKEL (reference sequence). Trimming cost V 3 bases and J 6 bases; bases outside gene matches: 2. CDR3 in DNA: TGTGCCAGCAGCCATGCAGGGGGTAATTCACCCCTCCACTTT. This translates into CASSHAGGNSPLHF.

The genes are TRBV28 and TRBJ2-6, with D maybe TRBD2 (5 bases). V was clipped by 3 bases and J by 4 bases, with 10 bases between them. This CDR3 has 15 residues. Germline-derived CDR1 and CDR2 are MDHEN and SYDVKM. The CDR3, as DNA: TGTGCCAGCAGTTTCCGGGGATCAGGGGCCAACGTCCTGACTTTC. It yields the protein CASSFRGSGANVLTF.

V usage is TRBV7-9 and J usage is TRBJ2-1, with 10 bases aligning to TRBD1. The germline V gene encodes CDR1 SEHNR and CDR2 FQNEAQ (reference sequence). This CDR3 comprises 16 residues. The V gene end was trimmed by 5 bases and the J gene end by 8 bases; junction bases not matched to a gene: 12. The CDR3, as DNA: TGTGCCAGCAGCCTTGACCCGGGACAGGGGCTCGATGAGCAGTTCTTC. It is translated as CASSLDPGQGLDEQFF.

This clone occurred once. The chain links TRBV11-3 to TRBJ2-5, with 7 nucleotides matching TRBD1. Germline trimming cut 1 base from V and 4 bases from J; bases unmatched to any gene: 9. This CDR3 spans 16 amino acids. Germline CDR1 and CDR2: SGHNT and YENEEA. The CDR3 sequence: CASSLGPQGWGETQYF. The DNA of the CDR3 is TGTGCCAGCAGCTTAGGACCACAGGGGTGGGGAGAGACCCAGTACTTC.

This clone was seen only a few times. The chain links TRBV29-1 to TRBJ2-2, with 7 bases lining up with TRBD1. Germline-derived CDR1 and CDR2 are SQVTM and ANQGSEA. This CDR3 region has 14 residues. The V and J ends lost 5 bases and 4 bases, in that order; junction bases with no gene match: 7. CDR3 sequence reads: CSVLRDSLTGELFF. Here the CDR3 DNA reads TGCAGCGTTCTTAGGGACAGTCTCACCGGGGAGCTGTTTTTT.

This clone was counted a single time. V usage is TRBV28 and J usage is TRBJ1-1, with D unclear. V dropped 1 base and J dropped 2 bases, with 11 bases sitting between them. Looked up from germline, CDR1 is MDHEN and CDR2 is SYDVKM. The CDR3 is 15 amino acids. In nucleotides, the CDR3 is TGTGCCAGCAGTTTATCCACCGGGGTAAACACTGAAGCTTTCTTT. This gives the protein CASSLSTGVNTEAFF. The full variable domain, in which reference TRBV28 and TRBJ1-1 provide the parts outside the CDR3, is DVKVTQSSRYLVKRTGEKVFLECVQDMDHENMFWYRQDPGLGLRLIYFSYDVKMKEKGDIPEGYSVSREKKERFSLILESASTNQTSMYLCASSLSTGVNTEAFFGQGTRLTVV.

CDR3 loop: CASRPTGSGNTIYF. For the CDR3, the DNA is TGTGCCAGCAGGCCCACAGGCTCTGGAAACACCATATATTTT. J is TRBJ1-3 and V is TRBV6-5; possibly TRBD1 for D (5 bases). V lost 6 bases, J lost 0 bases, and 9 bases lay in between. The germline V gene encodes CDR1 MNHEY and CDR2 SVGAGI. The CDR3 loop spans 14 amino acids.

The rearrangement uses TRBV10-2 and TRBJ1-2; perhaps TRBD1 as D (6 bases). V gave up 8 bases and J gave up 4 bases, with 17 bases separating them. The CDR3 runs 14 residues. Germline CDR1 and CDR2: WSHSY and SAAADI. The DNA of the CDR3 is TGCGCCAGCGGGGGCTGGGGGCGCGGCTATGGCTACACCTTC. Translation: CASGGWGRGYGYTF.

V gene TRBV5-1 combines with J gene TRBJ1-3, with a weak D call TRBD1 (5 bases). Trimming took 6 bases from V and 2 from J, leaving 9 bases between them. This CDR3 spans 13 amino acids. CDR1 is SGHRS, CDR2 YFSETQ, per germline. The CDR3 sequence: CASTAGPGNTIYF. The CDR3, as DNA: TGCGCCAGCACCGCAGGGCCTGGAAACACCATATATTTT.

This clone was seen a handful of times. This sequence joins TRBV5-1 and TRBJ2-1; 7 positions agree with TRBD2. Trimming removed 2 bases from V and 10 bases from J; junction bases left unmatched: 9. The CDR3 has 14 amino acids. Germline-derived CDR1 and CDR2 are SGHRS and YFSETQ. The CDR3, as DNA: TGCGCCAGCAGCTTCCGGGACTATCGGGGGGAGCAGTTCTTC. This sequence encodes CASSFRDYRGEQFF.

The chain combines TRBV29-1 with TRBJ1-1; D perhaps matches TRBD1 (5 bases). The germline V and J ends were trimmed by 0 bases and 0 bases, with 20 bases remaining between them. CDR1 and CDR2 (germline): SQVTM, ANQGSEA. CDR3 size: 18 residues. The CDR3 nucleotides are TGCAGCGTTGAAGATCATCTAGGTCCGGGGGGGATGAACACTGAAGCTTTCTTT. The encoded protein is CSVEDHLGPGGMNTEAFF.

The sample holds a few counts of this clone. For the CDR3, the DNA is TGTGCCAGCAGTTACTCAGACAGGGCCGACACCGGGGAGCTGTTTTTT. Translated: CASSYSDRADTGELFF. The chain combines TRBV6-5 with TRBJ2-2, with 7 bases matching TRBD1. Germline V gives CDR1 MNHEY, CDR2 SVGAGI. With 0 bases clipped from V and 3 bases from J, the junction kept 4 bases outside the gene matches. The CDR3 runs to 16 residues.

This chain joins TRBV4-2 and TRBJ1-4; D perhaps matches TRBD1 (5 bases). Trimming shortened V by 7 bases and J by 4 bases, and 16 bases separated the two germline ends. Germline V gene sequence: CDR1 LGHNA, CDR2 YNFKEQ. The CDR3 sequence is 15 residues long. CDR3 residues: CASTDSGQLNEKLFF. Here the CDR3 DNA reads TGTGCCAGCACAGACTCAGGGCAGCTTAATGAAAAACTGTTTTTT.

In this sample, this clone turned up many times. The chain is built from TRBV5-1 and TRBJ2-7; 12 bases align to TRBD2. Germline V gene sequence: CDR1 SGHRS, CDR2 YFSETQ. The ends lost 3 bases at V and 7 bases at J; junction bases unmatched: 14. There are 17 residues in the CDR3. Here the CDR3 DNA reads TGCGCCAGCAGCTCGACGACTAGCGGGAGTGCCAGGGGAGAGCAGTACTTC. It codes for CASSSTTSGSARGEQYF.

The J gene is TRBJ2-7, the V gene TRBV5-5; 9 positions agree with TRBD2. This CDR3 spans 15 amino acids. Looked up from germline, CDR1 is SGHKS and CDR2 is YYEKEE (reference sequence). Losses at the gene ends were 5 bases for V and 3 bases for J; bases not matched to a gene: 9. This CDR3 is CASSTNSGSGYEQYF. The CDR3 bases are TGTGCCAGCAGTACCAATAGCGGGAGCGGCTACGAGCAGTACTTC.

The chain is built from TRBV18 and TRBJ1-2, with 10 bases that match TRBD1. Per the germline V gene, CDR1 is KGHSH and CDR2 is LQKENI. After removal of 6 bases from V and 2 bases from J, the junction contained 12 bases not matched to a gene. There are 17 residues in the CDR3. For the CDR3, the DNA is TGTGCCAGCTCGGACGGGACAGGGGTTTGGTCCAACTATGGCTACACCTTC. It specifies CASSDGTGVWSNYGYTF. The whole variable domain, filled in from reference TRBV18 and TRBJ1-2, reads NAGVMQNPRHLVRRRGQEARLRCSPMKGHSHVYWYRQLPEEGLKFMVYLQKENIIDESGMPKERFSAEFPKEGPSILRIQQVVRGDSAAYFCASSDGTGVWSNYGYTFGSGTRLTVV.

The gene calls are TRBV6-2 or TRBV6-3 and TRBJ2-7; TRBD1 is a possible D gene (7 bases). V gave up 2 bases and J gave up 3 bases, with 17 bases separating them. Germline-derived CDR1 and CDR2 are MNHEY and SVGEGT. This CDR3 comprises 16 residues. The CDR3 DNA is TGTGCCAGCAGTTACCCCCGAGGGCAGGGGGGCTACGAGCAGTACGTC. Translated: CASSYPRGQGGYEQYV.

This clone was seen only once. The rearrangement uses TRBV7-8 and TRBJ1-5; 8 positions agree with TRBD1. This CDR3 region has 13 residues. The J segment lost 7 bases and the V segment lost 3 bases, leaving 2 bases of the junction unmatched. The V gene's germline CDR1 is SGHVS and CDR2 FQNEAQ. CDR3 residues: CASSLTGAQPQHF. The DNA of the CDR3 is TGTGCCAGCAGCTTGACAGGGGCCCAGCCCCAGCATTTT.

This chain uses TRBV6-5 with TRBJ2-1, with 7 bases aligning to TRBD1. Trimming took 10 bases from V and 3 from J; bases not matched to a gene: 9. Germline V CDR1 and CDR2: MNHEY, SVGAGI. The CDR3 length is 14 residues. CDR3 coding DNA: TGTGCCACCGGTCGGGACAGCGGCTACAATGAGCAGTTCTTC. Translated: CATGRDSGYNEQFF.